Listed below are T cell receptor beta chains from one sample, sequenced in a study of blood T cell repertoires in COVID-19. The protocol was immunoSEQ multiplex PCR, while the TCRdb copy is restricted to in-frame clones and leaves out a portion. This sample has around 250,000 clones, with approximately 85% found just once. Sequenced material: PBMCs or T cells enriched from blood (not recorded which). All receptors come from a woman aged 45-60 years who had recovered from COVID-19. Each CDR3 is given with its conserved first and last residue. D genes are given only for firm matches. Expanded clones get a size class; other rows say once, few or many, or leave the size out.

clone_size	v_call	d_call	j_call	cdr3_aa	cdr3_nt
-	TRBV4-1	TRBD1	TRBJ1-1	CASSPTTGGGTEAFF	TGCGCCAGCAGCCCGACGACAGGGGGCGGGACTGAAGCTTTCTTT
-	TRBV3-1/TRBV3-2	-	TRBJ1-2	CASSQLGYGYTF	TGTGCCAGCAGCCAACTAGGCTATGGCTACACCTTC
-	TRBV7-7	-	TRBJ2-5	CASSLGAEQETQYF	TGTGCTAGCAGCTTAGGAGCGGAGCAAGAGACCCAGTACTTC
-	TRBV7-2	TRBD2	TRBJ2-7	CASSPPGTRGEQYF	TGTGCCAGCAGCCCGCCCGGGACTAGAGGCGAGCAGTACTTC
-	TRBV28	TRBD1	TRBJ2-7	CASSPMTGAYNEQYF	TGTGCCAGCAGTCCAATGACAGGGGCGTACAACGAGCAGTACTTC
once	TRBV3-1/TRBV3-2	TRBD1	TRBJ2-3	CASSPRQGPTTDTQYF	TGTGCCAGCAGCCCCCGACAGGGTCCTACCACAGATACGCAGTATTTT
-	TRBV29-1	TRBD1	TRBJ2-7	CSVTRQGVEQYF	TGCAGCGTGACCCGACAGGGAGTGGAGCAGTACTTC
-	TRBV28	-	TRBJ2-5	CASSLGPGEETQYF	TGTGCCAGCAGTTTAGGACCAGGGGAGGAGACCCAGTACTTC
-	TRBV29-1	TRBD2	TRBJ2-2	CSVSGSMNTGELFF	TGCAGCGTTAGCGGGAGCATGAACACCGGGGAGCTGTTTTTT
-	TRBV5-8	TRBD1	TRBJ2-7	CASSWAGQGGDYEQYF	TGTGCCAGCAGCTGGGCCGGACAGGGGGGAGACTACGAGCAGTACTTC
-	TRBV5-4	-	TRBJ2-3	CASSLKITGADTQYF	TGTGCCAGCAGCTTGAAGATCACGGGAGCAGATACGCAGTATTTT
once	TRBV10-3	-	TRBJ2-7	CAISESGVDSSYEQYF	TGTGCCATCAGTGAGTCGGGTGTAGACAGCTCCTACGAGCAGTACTTC
-	TRBV5-4	TRBD1	TRBJ1-3	CASSIRDRDYGTIYF	TGTGCCAGCAGTATCCGGGACAGGGATTACGGCACCATATATTTT
-	TRBV7-9	-	TRBJ2-1	CASSHPTNPGYNEQFF	TGTGCCAGCAGCCATCCGACTAATCCGGGCTACAATGAGCAGTTCTTC
-	TRBV28	TRBD1	TRBJ2-3	CASSLSRTGFGDTQYF	TGTGCCAGCAGTTTATCCCGGACAGGGTTTGGTGATACGCAGTATTTT
once	TRBV4-2	-	TRBJ1-3	CASSQEEGNTIYF	TGTGCCAGCAGCCAAGAGGAGGGAAACACCATATATTTT
-	TRBV5-1	-	TRBJ2-7	CASSFSEQGKGEQYF	TGCGCCAGCAGCTTCTCCGAGCAGGGGAAGGGCGAGCAGTACTTC
-	TRBV28	TRBD1	TRBJ1-5	CASSGTGASNQPQHF	TGTGCCAGCAGCGGGACAGGGGCTAGCAATCAGCCCCAGCATTTT
few	TRBV27	TRBD2	TRBJ2-1	CASRGTSGSNEQFF	TGTGCCAGCAGGGGGACTAGCGGGAGCAATGAGCAGTTCTTC
-	TRBV5-1	TRBD1	TRBJ2-7	CASSLAGQGVSYEQYF	TGCGCCAGCAGCTTGGCGGGACAGGGAGTGAGTTACGAGCAGTACTTC
-	TRBV7-7	-	TRBJ1-2	CASSLAVWSGPGGYTF	TGTGCTAGCAGCTTAGCAGTGTGGTCAGGGCCGGGCGGCTACACCTTC
-	TRBV2	TRBD2	TRBJ2-3	CASGLAGTDTQYF	TGTGCCAGCGGACTAGCGGGCACAGATACGCAGTATTTT
once	TRBV3-1/TRBV3-2	-	TRBJ2-1	CASSYTRVASYNEQFF	TGTGCCAGCAGTTATACCCGGGTTGCCTCCTACAATGAGCAGTTCTTC
many	TRBV18	-	TRBJ2-7	CASSPPEGYEQYF	TGTGCCAGCTCACCACCGGAGGGCTACGAGCAGTACTTC
few	TRBV28	-	TRBJ1-1	CASSFSAGTEAFF	TGTGCCAGCAGTTTTTCCGCGGGCACTGAAGCTTTCTTT
-	TRBV2	-	TRBJ2-3	CASSDRGQSTSTDTQYF	TGTGCCAGCAGTGATCGAGGACAGTCAACCAGCACAGATACGCAGTATTTT
-	TRBV14	TRBD1	TRBJ1-4	CASSRPGTGAYEKLFF	TGTGCCAGCAGCCGCCCTGGGACAGGGGCTTATGAAAAACTGTTTTTT
-	TRBV11-2	-	TRBJ1-5	CASSSTLTGNQPQHF	TGTGCCAGCAGCTCCACCTTGACAGGCAATCAGCCCCAGCATTTT
once	TRBV11-2	TRBD1	TRBJ1-2	CASSSRDRDYGYTF	TGTGCCAGCAGCTCACGAGACAGGGACTATGGCTACACCTTC
once	TRBV27	TRBD2	TRBJ2-5	CASSLSRAGGETQYF	TGTGCCAGCAGTTTATCTCGAGCGGGAGGAGAGACCCAGTACTTC
-	TRBV18	TRBD2	TRBJ2-1	CASSRGLAGGGQFF	TGTGCCAGCTCCCGCGGACTAGCGGGAGGCGGGCAGTTCTTC
-	TRBV3-1/TRBV3-2	TRBD2	TRBJ2-1	CASSRWTSGVYNEQFF	TGTGCCAGCAGCCGCTGGACTAGCGGGGTCTACAATGAGCAGTTCTTC
-	TRBV6-2/TRBV6-3	-	TRBJ2-7	CASSYGQSPYEQYF	TGTGCCAGCAGTTACGGGCAGTCTCCCTACGAGCAGTACTTC
-	TRBV9	TRBD2	TRBJ2-2	CASTSRGANTGELFF	TGTGCCAGCACCTCACGGGGGGCGAACACCGGGGAGCTGTTTTTT
-	TRBV5-6	-	TRBJ2-3	CASSFISAGNTDTQYF	TGTGCCAGCAGCTTCATTTCGGCGGGAAACACAGATACGCAGTATTTT